This T cell receptor (beta chain) comes out of a study of patients and donors after allogeneic stem cell transplantation. This clonotype turned up a few times. Germline V gene data show CDR1 as SGHKS and CDR2 as YYEKEE (reference sequence). The CDR3 has 16 amino acids. The ends lost 0 bases at V and 9 bases at J; junction bases unmatched: 10. TCRdb independently ran MiXCR on the RT-PCR reads; one entry per CDR3 protein. The sample includes hundreds of thousands of distinct CDR3 sequences, roughly 17% of them seen just once. This receptor was identified in a human donor who was either an allogeneic HSCT recipient or a stem cell or donor lymphocyte infusion donor (not recorded which). It is not recorded whose cells these are; they may come from a transplant donor. The sequencing sample was made of blood, either unsorted or a sorted T cell fraction (not recorded which). The chain couples TRBV5-5 to TRBJ2-1, with 9 bases aligning to TRBD1. In DNA, the CDR3 is TGTGCCAGCAGCTTGGCAGGGACAGGGAGGTTCGGTGAGCAGTTCTTC. Protein product: CASSLAGTGRFGEQFF.